This entry lists 32 T cell receptor beta chains sequenced from one sample in a study of blood T cell repertoires in COVID-19. Repertoires were generated with immunoSEQ multiplex PCR, while TCRdb's copy carries only in-frame clones and drops some. The data show 200,000 to 300,000 clones, roughly 81% seen once. The sample was peripheral blood. The source of these receptors is a woman older than 75 with COVID-19, enrolled during active disease.

The V gene is TRBV6-6, the J gene TRBJ1-6, with unresolved D. V was clipped by 3 bases and J by 0 bases, with 9 bases between them. Per germline, CDR1 MNHNY and CDR2 SVGAGI (reference sequence). CDR3 length equals 16 residues. CDR3 protein: CASSYEVSSYNSPLHF. CDR3 nucleotide sequence: TGTGCCAGCAGTTATGAGGTATCCTCCTATAATTCACCCCTCCACTTT.

The chain carries TRBV6-4 and TRBJ2-1; 7 bases match TRBD2. V dropped 5 bases and J dropped 2; count of bases not matched to a gene: 6. CDR3 length equals 15 residues. Germline values: CDR1 MRHNA, CDR2 SNTAGT. CDR3 sequence reads: CASSLTGTTYNEQFF. The CDR3 region has the DNA TGTGCCAGCAGTTTAACCGGGACTACCTACAATGAGCAGTTCTTC.

The rearrangement joins TRBV6-1 to TRBJ1-1, with D possibly matching TRBD1 (5 bases). This CDR3 is built from 11 residues. V shed 2 bases and J shed 11 bases, with 9 bases lying between them. CDR1 and CDR2 (germline): MNHNS, SASEGT. The CDR3 reads CASSEWGGAFF. The CDR3 DNA sequence: TGTGCCAGCAGTGAATGGGGGGGGGCTTTCTTT.

The rearrangement joins TRBV24-1 to TRBJ2-2, with TRBD2 as a possible D gene (6 bases). The V and J ends lost 3 bases and 2 bases respectively, with 15 bases between them. The CDR3 has 17 residues. Germline assignment: CDR1 KGHDR and CDR2 SFDVKD. CDR3 nucleotides: TGTGCCACCAGTGATCATTCAGGGCGGGGAAACACCGGGGAGCTGTTTTTT. Its translation is CATSDHSGRGNTGELFF.

The V and J genes are TRBV5-1 and TRBJ2-5, with 8 bases matching TRBD2. This CDR3 is built from 16 residues. J lost 5 bases, V lost 0 bases, and 9 bases had no gene match. Germline lookup yields CDR1 SGHRS and CDR2 YFSETQ. The CDR3, as DNA: TGCGCCAGCAGCTTGGCCCCGGGGGGGTCAGGGGAGACCCAGTACTTC. Encoded protein: CASSLAPGGSGETQYF.

The chain uses TRBV7-2 and TRBJ2-5; no definite D call. This CDR3 contains 13 residues. The germline V and J ends were trimmed by 1 base and 4 bases, with 7 bases remaining between them. Germline V gene lookup returns CDR1 SGHTA and CDR2 FQGNSA. The CDR3 nucleotides are TGTGCCAGCAGCTTAGGAATGCGAGAGACCCAGTACTTC. Translating it yields CASSLGMRETQYF.

The CDR3 nucleotides read TGTGCCAGCAGTCACGGGGTAACAGGGGTGAATCAGCCCCAGCATTTT. It codes for CASSHGVTGVNQPQHF. This rearrangement joins TRBV7-8 to TRBJ1-5; 7 nucleotides align to TRBD1. In germline, CDR1 is SGHVS, CDR2 FQNEAQ. CDR3 length: 16 residues. After removal of 6 bases from V and 4 bases from J, the junction contained 12 bases not matched to a gene.

This chain links TRBV7-3 with TRBJ2-2; D not certain. The ends were cut back, 3 bases at V and 5 bases at J, with 7 bases in the middle. Germline V CDR1 and CDR2: SGHTA, FQGTGA. The CDR3 runs to 13 residues. For the CDR3, the DNA is TGTGCCAGCAGCTTTAAACAAACCGGGGAGCTGTTTTTT. Translating it yields CASSFKQTGELFF.

The chain links TRBV20-1 to TRBJ1-1, with 9 bases fitting TRBD1. CDR1 is DFQATT and CDR2 is SNEGSKA in the germline V gene (reference sequence). After removal of 3 bases from V and 11 bases from J, the junction contained 7 bases not matched to a gene. This CDR3 is built from 12 residues. DNA for the CDR3: TGCAGTGCTAGTCCGGGGACAGGGCGGGCTTTCTTT. Residues: CSASPGTGRAFF.

The V call is TRBV6-5, the J call TRBJ2-5, with D perhaps TRBD2 (7 bases). V was clipped by 7 bases and J by 5 bases, with 20 bases between them. The germline CDR1 and CDR2 sequences are MNHEY and SVGAGI. CDR3 length equals 15 residues. As DNA, the CDR3 is TGTGCCAGCAAAGGCGGGGGCTCCTCCCAGGAGACCCAGTACTTC. Its protein is CASKGGGSSQETQYF.

The CDR3 spells CASTRQVSVDYNEQFF. Written as DNA, the CDR3 is TGTGCCAGCACGAGACAGGTTTCGGTCGACTACAATGAGCAGTTCTTC. The chain couples TRBV13 to TRBJ2-1; weak D call: TRBD1 (6 bases). The CDR3 is 16 residues long. Deletions cut 7 bases from V and 3 bases from J, with 19 bases between. Looked up from germline, CDR1 is PRHDT and CDR2 is FYEKMQ (reference sequence).

This clone turned up a few times. The chain couples TRBV6-5 to TRBJ1-4; no clear D. The V gene's germline CDR1 is MNHEY and CDR2 SVGAGI. Trimming stripped 8 bases from V and 2 bases from J, with 12 bases between. The CDR3 loop spans 14 amino acids. The CDR3 DNA reads as TGTGCCAGCTGGGGAGGTGGGACTAATGAAAAACTGTTTTTT. This encodes CASWGGGTNEKLFF.

The chain is built from TRBV3-1 (or the pseudogene TRBV3-2) and TRBJ2-5, with D maybe TRBD1 (5 bases). Germline V gene lookup returns CDR1 LGHDT and CDR2 YNNKEL (reference sequence). V lost 4 bases to trimming and J lost 5 bases, with 23 bases between them. The CDR3 totals 17 residues. CDR3: CASSPPLRAGSRETQYF. CDR3 DNA sequence: TGTGCCAGCAGCCCTCCACTTCGAGCAGGGTCCCGGGAGACCCAGTACTTC.

The chain has TRBV11-2 and TRBJ2-1; the D is unclear. Trimming took off 1 base at V and 7 bases at J, with 14 bases between the two ends. Germline values: CDR1 SGHAT, CDR2 FQNNGV. The CDR3 spans 15 residues. The DNA for the CDR3 is TGTGCCAGCAGCTTAGTACCCCTACCCGGGAATGAGCAGTTCTTC. It encodes CASSLVPLPGNEQFF.

This chain links TRBV5-4 with TRBJ1-2; the D gene is possibly TRBD1 (5 bases). V lost 3 bases, J lost 2 bases, and 14 bases lay in between. This CDR3 spans 15 amino acids. Germline CDR1 reads SGHNT; CDR2 reads YYREEE (reference sequence). The CDR3 spells CASSSSDTQNYGYTF. In nucleotides, the CDR3 is TGTGCCAGCAGCTCTTCGGACACGCAGAACTATGGCTACACCTTC.

This chain connects TRBV4-1 to TRBJ1-2; 10 bases are a match to TRBD1. The germline CDR1 and CDR2 sequences are MGHRA and YSYEKL. The CDR3 spans 15 residues. Losses at the gene ends were 3 bases for V and 3 bases for J; bases not matched to a gene: 4. The CDR3, as DNA: TGCGCCAGCAGCCACGGGACAGGGGCCCACTATGGCTACACCTTC. Protein product: CASSHGTGAHYGYTF.

V usage is TRBV7-9 and J usage is TRBJ2-1, with TRBD2 identical over 9 bases. The CDR3 length is 15 residues. V lost 4 bases and J lost 6; bases outside the gene matches: 7. CDR1 is SEHNR and CDR2 is FQNEAQ in the germline V gene (reference sequence). The CDR3 bases are TGTGCCAGCAGCTCCCATAGCGGGAGAGTCAATGAGCAGTTCTTC. Translating gives CASSSHSGRVNEQFF. The variable domain in full, with the rest retrieved from reference TRBV7-9 and TRBJ2-1, is DTGVSQNPRHKITKRGQNVTFRCDPISEHNRLYWYRQTLGQGPEFLTYFQNEAQLEKSRLLSDRFSAERPKGSFSTLEIQRTEQGDSAMYLCASSSHSGRVNEQFFGPGTRLTVL.

This clone was seen a few times. This sequence joins TRBV5-1 and TRBJ2-3, with 9 bases lining up with TRBD1. The germline gives CDR1 SGHRS, CDR2 YFSETQ. J gave up 3 bases and V 4 bases, and 6 bases lay outside the gene matches. The CDR3 sequence is 15 residues long. The CDR3 protein is CASSNTGGRTDTQYF. The CDR3 nucleotides read TGCGCCAGCAGCAACACAGGGGGCCGGACAGATACGCAGTATTTT.

The rearrangement links TRBV6-5 to TRBJ2-1; 9 nucleotides agree with TRBD2. The CDR3 covers 15 residues. Germline V CDR1 and CDR2: MNHEY, SVGAGI. V lost 6 bases and J lost 4; bases outside the gene matches: 7. The CDR3, as DNA: TGTGCCAGCAGGGCCGGGCTAGCGGGATACAATGAGCAGTTCTTC. As protein: CASRAGLAGYNEQFF.

The chain uses TRBV5-1 and TRBJ2-1, with a possible D match to TRBD2 (6 bases). V was shortened by 5 bases and J by 5 bases, with 14 bases between the two germline ends. The length of the CDR3 is 14 residues. The V gene's germline CDR1 is SGHRS and CDR2 YFSETQ. The CDR3 coding sequence is TGCGCCAGCAGGCGACTAGGCCCGAACAATGAGCAGTTCTTC. Translating gives CASRRLGPNNEQFF.

The V gene is TRBV5-4, the J gene TRBJ2-1; tentative D call: TRBD1 (5 bases). V was cut by 5 bases and J by 6 bases, with 12 bases left in between. This CDR3 spans 13 amino acids. The V gene's germline CDR1 is SGHNT and CDR2 YYREEE (reference sequence). The CDR3 sequence: CASREGARNEQFF. CDR3 nucleotides: TGTGCCAGCAGGGAAGGGGCGCGCAATGAGCAGTTCTTC.

J is TRBJ2-7 and V is TRBV29-1; D unresolved. In germline, CDR1 is SQVTM, CDR2 ANQGSEA. This CDR3 contains 13 residues. Trimming left V 5 bases short and J 2 bases short, with 13 bases between. The CDR3, as DNA: TGCAGCGTTAGTTCAGCTAGTACCTACGAGCAGTACTTC. Its protein is CSVSSASTYEQYF.

The chain has TRBV7-8 and TRBJ2-3, with a weak D call TRBD2 (5 bases). The CDR3 consists of 12 residues. V was cut by 5 bases and J by 8 bases, with 11 bases left in between. Germline assignment: CDR1 SGHVS and CDR2 FQNEAQ. CDR3 sequence: CASSPDGGTQYF. The CDR3, as DNA: TGTGCCAGCAGCCCGGACGGAGGTACGCAGTATTTT.

The chain recombines TRBV7-8 with TRBJ2-7, with D perhaps matching TRBD2 (5 bases). Germline assignment: CDR1 SGHVS and CDR2 FQNEAQ. The CDR3 loop spans 13 amino acids. With 5 bases removed from V and 7 bases from J, the gap between germline ends came to 15 bases. The DNA for the CDR3 is TGTGCCAGCAGCCGCCCGGGCGGGTGGGAGCAGTACTTC. Encoded protein: CASSRPGGWEQYF.

The chain combines TRBV5-5 with TRBJ1-6, with 9 bases aligning to TRBD1. This CDR3 comprises 16 residues. CDR1 and CDR2 from the germline V gene are SGHKS and YYEKEE (reference sequence). Trimming at V came to 0 bases and at J to 10 bases, leaving 8 bases not matched to a gene. CDR3 coding DNA: TGTGCCAGCAGCTTGGAGCCGGGACAGGGCCGATCACCCCTCCACTTT. This gives the protein CASSLEPGQGRSPLHF.

The rearrangement uses TRBV19 and TRBJ1-6; 8 bases match TRBD1. The CDR3 runs 13 residues. Losses at the gene ends were 6 bases for V and 10 bases for J; bases not matched to a gene: 5. Looked up from germline, CDR1 is LNHDA and CDR2 is SQIVND (reference sequence). DNA of the CDR3: TGTGCCAGTAGCACCGACAGGGGCTCACCCCTCCACTTT. Protein sequence: CASSTDRGSPLHF.

The chain uses TRBV6-6 and TRBJ1-1; 10 nucleotides agree with TRBD1. J gave up 0 bases and V 5 bases, and 9 bases lay outside the gene matches. The CDR3 has 17 amino acids. Germline V CDR1 and CDR2: MNHNY, SVGAGI (reference sequence). The CDR3 sequence is CASSRGQGVPMNTEAFF. The DNA for the CDR3 is TGTGCCAGCAGTCGAGGACAGGGGGTTCCCATGAACACTGAAGCTTTCTTT.

The chain recombines TRBV19 with TRBJ1-4, with D perhaps TRBD1 (6 bases). Trimming left V 3 bases short and J 6 bases short, with 14 bases between. The CDR3 spans 15 residues. Per the germline V gene, CDR1 is LNHDA and CDR2 is SQIVND (reference sequence). CDR3 coding DNA: TGTGCCAGTAGTATGGAAACAAAGGGGGATGAAAAACTGTTTTTT. Its protein product is CASSMETKGDEKLFF.

The CDR3 DNA sequence: TGCGCCAGCAGCCGAGACTTTCAGGATATTGAGGGCTACACCTTC. The encoded protein is CASSRDFQDIEGYTF. The chain is built from TRBV4-3 and TRBJ1-2; no clear D gene. The CDR3 sequence is 15 residues long. The V gene lost 4 bases and the J gene lost 8 bases, with 20 bases spanning the gap. CDR1 is LGHNA, CDR2 YSLEER, per germline.

This clone has just a few counts. V gene TRBV12-3 or TRBV12-4 combines with J gene TRBJ1-1, with 8 positions matching TRBD1. This CDR3 spans 13 amino acids. Losses at the gene ends were 5 bases for V and 4 bases for J; bases not matched to a gene: 3. The CDR3 sequence is CASSPQGGTEAFF. DNA of the CDR3: TGTGCCAGCAGTCCACAGGGGGGCACTGAAGCTTTCTTT.

The rearrangement uses TRBV29-1 and TRBJ2-7, with 9 nucleotides matching TRBD1. J was trimmed by 7 bases and V by 0 bases; bases with no gene match: 10. There are 15 residues in the CDR3. Germline V lookup: CDR1 SQVTM, CDR2 ANQGSEA. The DNA for the CDR3 is TGCAGCGTTGAAGATCCCCGGGACAGGGTGGTAGAGCAGTACTTC. Its translation is CSVEDPRDRVVEQYF.

V and J are TRBV28 and TRBJ1-3; possibly TRBD1 for D (5 bases). Deletions cut 1 base from V and 4 bases from J, with 23 bases between. CDR3 size: 19 residues. CDR1 MDHEN and CDR2 SYDVKM come from the germline V gene. CDR3 DNA sequence: TGTGCCAGCAGTTTATATACCCAGGGATGGGCTTTGGCGGGAAACACCATATATTTT. Its translation is CASSLYTQGWALAGNTIYF.